This T cell receptor beta chain was captured in a study of T cells in tumors after PD-1 blockade. Study overall: Prior checkpoint blockade, systemic immunosuppressant use, or anti-cancer therapy within 4 weeks excluded patients.

The ends were cut back, 7 bases at V and 1 base at J, with 15 bases in the middle. CDR3 length: 15 amino acids. CDR1 MNHNY and CDR2 SVGAGI come from the germline V gene (reference sequence). Clones were read by immunoSEQ multiplex PCR, and TCRdb kept only the in-frame ones, dropping some. This sample has some 24,000 clones, with nearly 85% found just once. The chain recombines TRBV6-6 with TRBJ2-3, with no clear D. The TCR sequence derives from a human donor with basal cell carcinoma. The specimen comprised PBMCs, sampled after anti-PD-1 treatment. The CDR3 sequence is CASKSAGSGTDTQYF. Here the CDR3 DNA reads TGTGCCAGCAAATCGGCCGGGTCGGGCACAGATACGCAGTATTTT.